A single sample gave rise to the 12 T cell receptor beta chains below, sequenced in a study of beta chain features in type 1 diabetes. Since all of the isolated RNA was reverse transcribed, expressed TCRB transcripts were what got sequenced. Assay used: immunoSEQ multiplex PCR; TCRdb lists only in-frame clones, some missing. The repertoire holds about 110,000 clones, with under 40% as singletons. The specimen was stem cell memory CD4+ T cells from blood. Receptors originate from a woman aged 18-29 years in good health.

The chain has TRBV30 and TRBJ1-5; 9 nucleotides align to TRBD1. The CDR3 runs to 15 residues. V was clipped by 3 bases and J by 8 bases; unmatched bases: 11. Per the germline V gene, CDR1 is GTSNPN and CDR2 is SVGIG (reference sequence). CDR3 region: CAWRRGQGRMEPQHF. CDR3 bases: TGTGCCTGGAGAAGGGGACAGGGAAGAATGGAGCCCCAGCATTTT.

This clone was seen a few times. The chain recombines TRBV28 with TRBJ2-1; maybe TRBD2 (5 bases). CDR3 length: 14 amino acids. The V gene lost 8 bases and the J gene lost 4 bases, with 15 bases spanning the gap. CDR1 MDHEN and CDR2 SYDVKM come from the germline V gene. For the CDR3, the DNA is TGTGCCAGCGGGATGAGCGGTGGATACAATGAGCAGTTCTTC. It encodes CASGMSGGYNEQFF.

Details on this clone: Its ends do not fully match the called genes, so a read error is possible. The V gene is TRBV13, the J gene TRBJ1-1; D remains ambiguous. This CDR3 is built from 15 residues. In germline, CDR1 is PRHDT, CDR2 FYEKMQ (reference sequence). The CDR3 bases are TGTGCCAGCAGGTTAGGAATGCAGGTGATCACTGAAGCTTTCTTT. Protein product: CASRLGMQVITEAFF.

The chain joins TRBV11-2 to TRBJ2-1, with TRBD1 identical over 9 bases. The CDR3 is 13 amino acids. With 4 bases clipped from V and 12 bases from J, the junction kept 7 bases outside the gene matches. CDR1 is SGHAT, CDR2 FQNNGV, per germline. The CDR3 region has the DNA TGTGCCAGCAGCTACGGGACAGGGTTTGTGCAGTTCTTC. Protein: CASSYGTGFVQFF. The whole variable domain, remainder taken from reference TRBV11-2 and TRBJ2-1, is EAGVAQSPRYKIIEKRQSVAFWCNPISGHATLYWYQQILGQGPKLLIQFQNNGVVDDSQLPKDRFSAERLKGVDSTLKIQPAKLEDSAVYLCASSYGTGFVQFFGPGTRLTVL.

This clone has more than one count but fewer than ten. The V call is TRBV10-3, the J call TRBJ2-3; D ambiguous. The ends were cut back, 0 bases at V and 1 base at J, with 11 bases in the middle. The CDR3 runs 16 residues. CDR1 and CDR2 (germline): ENHRY, SYGVKD. CDR3 coding DNA: TGTGCCATCAGTGAGTCGTATGGCGGCCGCACAGATACGCAGTATTTT. It encodes CAISESYGGRTDTQYF.

This clone was seen only a few times. The rearrangement joins TRBV27 to TRBJ2-7, with D perhaps matching TRBD2 (6 bases). CDR3 length equals 15 residues. With 4 bases removed from V and 0 bases from J, the gap between germline ends came to 13 bases. CDR1 and CDR2 from the germline V gene are MNHEY and SMNVEV (reference sequence). The CDR3 DNA is TGTGCCAGCAGTTCCCTAGCGAGCTTCTCCTACGAGCAGTACTTC. Translating it yields CASSSLASFSYEQYF.

This clone was detected a few times. The chain has TRBV7-2 and TRBJ2-1; the match to TRBD2 covers 12 bases. J lost 7 bases, V lost 4 bases, and 8 bases had no gene match. The CDR3 spans 16 residues. The germline CDR1 and CDR2 sequences are SGHTA and FQGNSA. The CDR3 DNA reads TGTGCCAGCAGCTACCCGGGACTAGCGGGCCATAATGAGCAGTTCTTC. This encodes CASSYPGLAGHNEQFF.

The chain couples TRBV7-3 to TRBJ1-5; tentatively, D is TRBD1 (6 bases). The CDR3 is made up of 18 amino acids. Germline lookup yields CDR1 SGHTA and CDR2 FQGTGA. V was cut by 5 bases and J by 5 bases, with 25 bases left in between. The CDR3 DNA follows: TGTGCCAGCAGCCCCAAGGTTGGAGACAGGCGATTTCATCAGCCCCAGCATTTT. This codes for CASSPKVGDRRFHQPQHF.

This chain links TRBV6-5 with TRBJ2-7; 7 bases agree with TRBD1. V shed 4 bases and J 0 bases; nucleotides not matched to a gene: 0. Germline V lookup: CDR1 MNHEY, CDR2 SVGAGI. The CDR3 loop spans 13 amino acids. The CDR3 nucleotides are TGTGCCAGCAGTTCAGGGGGCTCCTACGAGCAGTACTTC. This gives the protein CASSSGGSYEQYF.

The genes are TRBV5-1 and TRBJ2-1; TRBD2 matches at 8 bases. J lost 6 bases, V lost 5 bases, and 7 bases had no gene match. Germline lookup yields CDR1 SGHRS and CDR2 YFSETQ. CDR3 length: 14 residues. CDR3 loop: CASRSRTSTNEQFF. The CDR3 DNA follows: TGCGCCAGCAGATCCCGGACTAGCACCAATGAGCAGTTCTTC.

This rearrangement joins TRBV7-2 to TRBJ2-3; TRBD2 aligns across 11 bases. After removal of 5 bases from V and 0 bases from J, the junction contained 7 bases not matched to a gene. This CDR3 spans 17 amino acids. From germline, CDR1 is SGHTA and CDR2 FQGNSA. The CDR3 nucleotides are TGTGCCAGCAGCCTAAAGACTAGCGGGGCGAGCACAGATACGCAGTATTTT. Translation: CASSLKTSGASTDTQYF.

A few counts support this clone. This chain connects TRBV4-2 to TRBJ1-4; D is uncertain. V was clipped by 0 bases and J by 3 bases, with 8 bases between them. CDR3 length: 15 amino acids. CDR1 and CDR2 from the germline V gene are LGHNA and YNFKEQ. The CDR3: CASSQDPGANEKLFF. The CDR3 coding sequence is TGTGCCAGCAGCCAAGATCCGGGAGCTAATGAAAAACTGTTTTTT.